Each of the 8 T cell receptor beta chains below was sequenced from the same sample in a study of T cells in Graves' hyperthyroidism and ophthalmopathy (dated by TCRdb to between 2018 and 2020). Library generation was performed with multiplex PCR. The data were produced on an Illumina HiSeq 2000. Amplification of TCR beta CDR3 regions was carried out from RNA transcripts. A first-round RT-PCR of the TCR CDR3 used the HTBI primer set with the Qiagen OneStep RT-PCR kit. The public reads were run again by TCRdb, first through fastp at Q25 and then through MiXCR, and only productive beta chains were kept. Under each unique CDR3 protein, matching rows form one entry showing the most common genes and DNA. A total of 300,000 to 450,000 distinct CDR3 sequences appear in this sample, approximately 15% of them only once. The ten largest clones represent less than 20% of the sample. Sequencing was carried out using blood. These TCRs come from a woman aged 30 to 39 with Graves' ophthalmopathy.

There are many counts of this clonotype. The chain has TRBV20-1 and TRBJ2-7; 10 bases agree with TRBD2. The germline gives CDR1 DFQATT, CDR2 SNEGSKA (reference sequence). There are 14 residues in the CDR3. The V segment lost 3 bases and the J segment 7 bases; nucleotides outside the gene matches: 9. This CDR3 reads CSASRAGGLIEQYF. The CDR3 coding sequence is TGCAGTGCTAGTCGAGCGGGGGGGCTCATTGAGCAGTACTTC.

The rearrangement joins TRBV6-5 to TRBJ2-1, with 13 bases lining up with TRBD2. Per the germline V gene, CDR1 is MNHEY and CDR2 is SVGAGI. The length of the CDR3 is 18 residues. Unmatched junction bases numbered 14, after V lost 4 bases and J lost 8 bases. CDR3 sequence reads: CASSSINSGLAGSDEQFF. The CDR3 DNA reads as TGTGCCAGCAGTTCCATCAACTCGGGACTAGCGGGGAGCGATGAGCAGTTCTTC.

The table lists this clonotype with many counts. The rearrangement uses TRBV6-1 and TRBJ1-4; 9 bases align to TRBD1. The germline V gene has CDR1 MNHNS and CDR2 SASEGT. This CDR3 comprises 14 residues. V lost 6 bases, J lost 8 bases, and 7 bases stayed unmatched. The CDR3 sequence is CASSNRGLTEKLFF. The CDR3 region has the DNA TGTGCCAGCAGCAACAGGGGGCTAACGGAAAAACTGTTTTTT.

This clonotype has a count of ten or more. The chain has TRBV7-9 and TRBJ2-4; either TRBD1 or TRBD2 may fit D (5 bases each). The CDR3 is made up of 16 amino acids. Germline V gene sequence: CDR1 SEHNR, CDR2 FQNEAQ (reference sequence). The V end was cut by 5 bases, the J end by 0 bases, with 14 bases between. The CDR3 DNA reads as TGTGCCAGCAGCCCGCCCGGGACGTTAGCCAAAAACATTCAGTACTTC. This codes for CASSPPGTLAKNIQYF.

This clonotype was detected ten times or more. The chain uses TRBV7-3 and TRBJ2-1; D gene unclear. Germline values: CDR1 SGHTA, CDR2 FQGTGA. CDR3 length: 14 amino acids. The V gene lost 4 bases and the J gene lost 5 bases, with 12 bases spanning the gap. DNA for the CDR3: TGTGCCAGCAGCTCCGGCCCCTTGAACAATGAGCAGTTCTTC. Its protein is CASSSGPLNNEQFF.

This clonotype appeared many times. This chain joins TRBV28 and TRBJ2-7; D possibly corresponds to TRBD1 (6 bases). The CDR3 consists of 14 residues. V was trimmed by 4 bases and J by 4 bases, leaving 14 bases between them. Germline CDR1 is MDHEN and CDR2 is SYDVKM. The CDR3 DNA follows: TGTGCCAGCAGTTCCCTGGCAGGGGTGTACGAGCAGTACTTC. This encodes CASSSLAGVYEQYF.

This clonotype was detected many times. V is TRBV2 and J is TRBJ2-7, with 7 bases fitting TRBD1. The CDR3 is 12 residues long. The V gene end was trimmed by 7 bases and the J gene end by 4 bases; junction bases not matched to a gene: 4. The V gene's germline CDR1 is SNHLY and CDR2 FYNNEI. CDR3 loop: CASKGQLYEQYF. CDR3 sequence (DNA): TGTGCCAGCAAGGGACAGTTGTACGAGCAGTACTTC.

The J gene is TRBJ2-2, the V gene TRBV6-2 or TRBV6-3, with D perhaps TRBD2 (6 bases). Trimming stripped 0 bases from V and 5 bases from J, with 10 bases between. The CDR3 spans 15 residues. Germline V gene sequence: CDR1 MNHEY, CDR2 SVGEGT. CDR3 in amino acids: CASSYSAGSTGELFF. CDR3 nucleotide sequence: TGTGCCAGCAGTTACTCGGCGGGATCGACCGGGGAGCTGTTTTTT.